The clone carrying this T cell receptor beta chain showed up just a few times. Its antigen is still unknown. The CDR3 runs 16 residues. CDR1 and CDR2 (germline): MGHRA, YSYEKL. Deletions cut 5 bases from V and 4 bases from J, with 18 bases between. The data originate from a study of long-term antiretroviral therapy in people with HIV. Study-wide findings and caveats: It was not possible to obtain data on ART adherence, viral resistance or therapy changes.

A v3.0 immunoSEQ assay was performed at survey level. Sequencing used immunoSEQ multiplex PCR; TCRdb keeps in-frame clones, though not all of them. The table includes around 26,000 clones, around 76% detected once. The sample here was unsorted PBMCs, taken 0.5 years after starting antiretroviral therapy. J is TRBJ1-3 and V is TRBV4-1, with D possibly TRBD1 on 6 matching bases. The receptor was isolated from a middle-aged woman with HIV. CDR3 DNA: TGCGCCAGCAGCTCCAATGGGGGCGACAGGGGAAACACCATATATTTT. Protein sequence: CASSSNGGDRGNTIYF.